This note documents a single T cell receptor beta chain sequence. The data derive from a study of control samples from healthy donors and cancer patients. The CDR3 spans 14 residues. CDR1 is LNHNV and CDR2 is YYDKDF in the germline V gene (reference sequence). Deletions cut 4 bases from V and 3 bases from J, with 7 bases between. The protocol was immunoSEQ multiplex PCR, while the TCRdb copy is restricted to in-frame clones and leaves out a portion. This table holds around 130,000 clones, about 88% found once. The chain joins TRBV15 to TRBJ2-6; D ambiguous. The specimen sequenced was blood. This sequence originates from a man aged 50-59 years in good health. The CDR3 loop reads CATSTRSGANVLTF. As DNA, the CDR3 is TGTGCCACCAGCACAAGGAGTGGGGCCAACGTCCTGACTTTC.